A selection of T cell receptor beta chains follows, all from one sample in a study of blood T cell repertoires in COVID-19. Sequencing used immunoSEQ multiplex PCR; TCRdb keeps in-frame clones, though not all of them. The table lists about 140,000 clones, over 70% of them singletons. Sequencing input: peripheral blood. The receptors were gathered from a woman in her sixties with acute or convalescent COVID-19. The CDR3 runs from the conserved cysteine through the conserved F or W. Expanded clones get a size class; other rows say once, few or many, or leave the size out.

abundance	j_gene	v_gene	CDR3aa
.	TRBJ2-1	TRBV28	CASSPSGAGGNNEQFF
.	TRBJ2-7	TRBV28	CASSLGDSYSYEQYF
.	TRBJ1-6	TRBV7-9	CASSTPGQGNSPLHF
.	TRBJ1-5	TRBV7-2	CASSARGQLNQPQHF
.	TRBJ1-4	TRBV27	CASSSRDRGEKLFF
.	TRBJ2-7	TRBV30	CAWGQIYEQYF
.	TRBJ1-1	TRBV28	CASSLIDWTEAFF
.	TRBJ2-7	TRBV14	CASSQLSRSDEQYF
.	TRBJ1-2	TRBV3-1/TRBV3-2	CASSSFYGYTF
.	TRBJ2-1	TRBV27	CASSPGYPNGEQFF
.	TRBJ2-7	TRBV5-1	CASSLTQGVHEQYF
.	TRBJ2-1	TRBV7-7	CASSPSGALNNEQFF
few	TRBJ2-3	TRBV5-1	CASSLGYTSGILPTDTQYF
.	TRBJ1-1	TRBV15	CATSRELRQGSAFF
.	TRBJ1-1	TRBV19	CASSITFRGVDTEAFF
once	TRBJ2-7	TRBV5-6	CASSLPDRESEQYF
.	TRBJ1-1	TRBV2	CASPGGTEAFF
.	TRBJ2-7	TRBV30	CAWSVGGGSYEQYF
.	TRBJ2-1	TRBV28	CASSLFFLEGGSEQFF
.	TRBJ2-1	TRBV14	CASSLPTTSSYNEQFF
.	TRBJ1-1	TRBV5-4	CASSFGVTEAFF
.	TRBJ2-1	TRBV7-9	CASSLAGGGVQFF
once	TRBJ2-1	TRBV6-1	CASSEEGTGHNEQFF
.	TRBJ2-1	TRBV30	CAWSVFETGHEQFF
.	TRBJ2-7	TRBV7-9	CASSSVGSIYEQYF
.	TRBJ2-5	TRBV5-4	CASAPGVAGGRGTQYF
.	TRBJ2-1	TRBV19	CASRQLAGVGNEQFF
.	TRBJ2-1	TRBV24-1	CATSARILAGGQYNEQFF
.	TRBJ2-1	TRBV7-2	CASSFWTSGSENEQFF
.	TRBJ2-1	TRBV27	CASSLLRTRESYNEQFF
.	TRBJ1-1	TRBV6-5	CASMTGVNTEAFF
.	TRBJ2-5	TRBV10-3	CAISVAGVGGETQYF
.	TRBJ1-4	TRBV7-9	CASSLEGGALKLFF
.	TRBJ1-2	TRBV7-9	CASSGGTSSYTF
many	TRBJ1-1	TRBV28	CASSLGTLYTEAFF
many	TRBJ2-7	TRBV5-1	CASSIPAGGDEQYF
.	TRBJ1-1	TRBV5-1	CASSFTGSEAFF
.	TRBJ2-1	TRBV27	CASSRQRGYNEQFF
.	TRBJ1-3	TRBV20-1	CSANSGNTIYF